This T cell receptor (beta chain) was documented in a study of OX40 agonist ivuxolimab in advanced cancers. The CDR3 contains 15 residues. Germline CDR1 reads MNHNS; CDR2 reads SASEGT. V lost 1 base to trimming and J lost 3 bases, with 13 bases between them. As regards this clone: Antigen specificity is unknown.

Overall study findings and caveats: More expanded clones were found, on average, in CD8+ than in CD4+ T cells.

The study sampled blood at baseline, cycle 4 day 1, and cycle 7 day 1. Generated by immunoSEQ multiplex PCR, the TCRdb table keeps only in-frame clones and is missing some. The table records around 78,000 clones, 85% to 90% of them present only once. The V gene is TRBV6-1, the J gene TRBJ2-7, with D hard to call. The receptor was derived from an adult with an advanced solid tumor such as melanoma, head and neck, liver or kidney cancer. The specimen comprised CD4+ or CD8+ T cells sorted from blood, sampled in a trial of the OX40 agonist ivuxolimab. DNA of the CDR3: TGTGCCAGCAGTGAAGTCGGTGGATCTTACTACGAGCAGTACTTC. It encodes CASSEVGGSYYEQYF.